A selection of T cell receptor beta chains follows, all from one sample in a study of shared clonotypes between healthy human individuals. Profiling relied on immunoSEQ multiplex PCR, and the TCRdb table lists in-frame clones only, not all of them. The sample has about 2.4 million clones; around nine tenths are singletons. The sample comprised naive CD4+ T cells sorted from blood. All receptors derive from a man aged 18 to 29 in good health. Each CDR3 is given with its conserved first and last residue. The D gene is left open where the match is weak. Expanded clones are given a class, and other clones once, few, many or no size at all.

clone size: -; J gene: TRBJ2-1; V gene: TRBV4-1; D gene: -; CDR3 length: 13; CDR3 DNA: TGCGCCAGCAGCCAAGAGCCGTTAATGAGGGAGTTCTTC; CDR3 protein: CASSQEPLMREFF
clone size: -; J gene: TRBJ1-2; V gene: TRBV25-1; D gene: -; CDR3 length: 13; CDR3 DNA: TGTGCCAGCAGTGAACAGGGGTCGCGGGGCTACACCTTC; CDR3 protein: CASSEQGSRGYTF
clone size: -; J gene: TRBJ2-1; V gene: TRBV19; D gene: TRBD2; CDR3 length: 12; CDR3 DNA: TGTGCCAGTAGTTACCGGGGGGATGAGCAGTTCTTC; CDR3 protein: CASSYRGDEQFF
clone size: -; J gene: TRBJ1-6; V gene: TRBV30; D gene: -; CDR3 length: 15; CDR3 DNA: TGTGCCTGGACTGAAAAGGGTACGGATAATTCACCCCTCCACTTT; CDR3 protein: CAWTEKGTDNSPLHF
clone size: -; J gene: TRBJ1-5; V gene: TRBV9; D gene: -; CDR3 length: 15; CDR3 DNA: TGTGCCAGCAGCGTCGGCGGGGATAGCAATCAGCCCCAGCATTTT; CDR3 protein: CASSVGGDSNQPQHF
clone size: -; J gene: TRBJ1-2; V gene: TRBV25-1; D gene: TRBD1; CDR3 length: 16; CDR3 DNA: TGTGCCAGCAGTGAATATGGCAGGGGGGCTAACTATGGCTACACCTTC; CDR3 protein: CASSEYGRGANYGYTF
clone size: -; J gene: TRBJ1-5; V gene: TRBV9; D gene: -; CDR3 length: 14; CDR3 DNA: TGTGCCAGCAGCGTAGGGGGATCCGATCAGCCCCAGCATTTT; CDR3 protein: CASSVGGSDQPQHF
clone size: -; J gene: TRBJ2-1; V gene: TRBV9; D gene: -; CDR3 length: 14; CDR3 DNA: TGTGCCAGCAGCGTAGAAATAGGAGGTGCTGAGCAGTTCTTC; CDR3 protein: CASSVEIGGAEQFF
clone size: -; J gene: TRBJ2-2; V gene: TRBV7-8; D gene: TRBD2; CDR3 length: 17; CDR3 DNA: TGTGCCAGCAGCTTAATGGCGGCGGGAGCGAACACCGGGGAGCTGTTTTTT; CDR3 protein: CASSLMAAGANTGELFF
clone size: -; J gene: TRBJ2-1; V gene: TRBV4-1; D gene: TRBD1; CDR3 length: 16; CDR3 DNA: TGCGCCAGCAGCCAGGCCCAGGAGGCCAGGGGGAATGAGCAGTTCTTC; CDR3 protein: CASSQAQEARGNEQFF
clone size: once; J gene: TRBJ1-2; V gene: TRBV5-4; D gene: -; CDR3 length: 13; CDR3 DNA: TGTGCCAGCAGCTCGCCCCAGGGTGTTGGCTACACCTTC; CDR3 protein: CASSSPQGVGYTF
clone size: -; J gene: TRBJ2-1; V gene: TRBV7-2; D gene: TRBD2; CDR3 length: 12; CDR3 DNA: TGTGCCAGCAGCTCTAGCGGGTCCACTGGGTTCTTC; CDR3 protein: CASSSSGSTGFF
clone size: -; J gene: TRBJ2-7; V gene: TRBV5-1; D gene: -; CDR3 length: 14; CDR3 DNA: TGCGCCAGCAGCTGGGAATCCCTCTCCTACGAGCAGTACTTC; CDR3 protein: CASSWESLSYEQYF
clone size: -; J gene: TRBJ1-3; V gene: TRBV7-9; D gene: -; CDR3 length: 17; CDR3 DNA: TGTGCCAGCACCGAATTAGGTCGGCTTGGGGCTGGAAACACCATATATTTT; CDR3 protein: CASTELGRLGAGNTIYF
clone size: -; J gene: TRBJ2-7; V gene: TRBV6-5; D gene: TRBD1; CDR3 length: 15; CDR3 DNA: TGTGCCAGCAGTTACGGAGGACAGGGGGCATACGAGCAGTACTTC; CDR3 protein: CASSYGGQGAYEQYF
clone size: once; J gene: TRBJ2-4; V gene: TRBV11-2; D gene: -; CDR3 length: 13; CDR3 DNA: TGTGCCAGCAGCTTCGACTCCCAACACATTCAGTACTTC; CDR3 protein: CASSFDSQHIQYF